This T cell receptor beta chain was captured in a study of T cells in Graves' hyperthyroidism and ophthalmopathy. This clonotype appeared many times. Its specificity is unknown. Study-wide results and limits: Appearing also in blood were most of the thyroid clonotypes expanded above 0.001.

Germline CDR1 and CDR2: SGHVS and FQNEAQ. The length of the CDR3 is 15 residues. V was pared by 3 bases and J by 6 bases, with 18 bases between. Any patient presenting with uncontrolled infection, other autoimmune disease, pregnancy or lactation was left out. Researchers amplified the TCR beta CDR3 regions from RNA transcripts. RT-PCR in the first round (using the HTBI primer set) targeted the TCR CDR3. TCRdb re-called the multiplex PCR reads through MiXCR, storing one row per CDR3 protein. Of approximately 610,000 distinct CDR3 sequences listed, 16% were seen once; the top ten hold 18%. The sequencing sample was made of blood. The receptor was derived from a woman aged 18-29 years with Graves' hyperthyroidism. The rearrangement uses TRBV7-8 and TRBJ2-7, with D tentatively TRBD2 (6 bases). The CDR3 is CASSFGPTGGVEQYF. CDR3 bases: TGTGCCAGCAGCTTCGGGCCCACAGGAGGGGTCGAGCAGTACTTC.